In its sample, the clone carrying this TCR beta chain was seen a few times. Its antigen remains unidentified. With 3 bases removed from V and 2 bases from J, the gap between germline ends came to 4 bases. This CDR3 spans 13 amino acids. Germline loops: CDR1 LNHDA, CDR2 SQIVND (reference sequence). This record belongs to a study of T cells in Graves' hyperthyroidism and ophthalmopathy. TCR beta CDR3 sequences were amplified from RNA transcripts. The HTBI primer set was used in a first-round RT-PCR of the TCR CDR3. Each CDR3 protein is one row after TCRdb ran MiXCR on the multiplex PCR reads. The sample includes under 550,000 distinct CDR3 sequences, just under 20% of them seen just once. Study-wide results and limits: Blood held most thyroid clonotypes expanded above 0.001 frequency.

The sample comprised blood. The TCR originated in a man aged 35 to 55 with Graves' ophthalmopathy. This chain joins TRBV19 and TRBJ2-2; no firm D call. The DNA for the CDR3 is TGTGCCAGTAGTATCAAAAACACCGGGGAGCTGTTTTTT. Its translation: CASSIKNTGELFF.